These 2 T cell receptor beta chains came from one sample sequenced in a study of T cells after yellow fever vaccination. TCRdb itself ran the 5' RACE reads through MiXCR, one entry per CDR3 protein. The sample includes around 310,000 distinct CDR3 sequences, 3.5% to 4.5% of them seen just once. The specimen was PBMCs, collected 15 days after the yellow fever booster vaccination. The receptors were sampled from a young man who received the YFV17D yellow fever vaccine.

The gene calls are TRBV6-5 and TRBJ2-2, with 8 bases lining up with TRBD2. The length of the CDR3 is 16 residues. Germline V gives CDR1 MNHEY, CDR2 SVGAGI. J was trimmed by 4 bases and V by 0 bases; bases with no gene match: 4. CDR3 in DNA: TGTGCCAGCAGTTACTCCGCGGGGGGTGTCACCGGGGAGCTGTTTTTT. Translation gives CASSYSAGGVTGELFF.

This clonotype was seen many times. This chain links TRBV7-2 with TRBJ1-1; D is undetermined. V dropped 5 bases and J dropped 1 base, with 8 bases sitting between them. This CDR3 has 13 residues. Per germline, CDR1 SGHTA and CDR2 FQGNSA. This chain's CDR3 is CASSHWGNTEAFF. DNA of the CDR3: TGTGCCAGCAGCCATTGGGGGAACACTGAAGCTTTCTTT.